Described below is a single TCR beta chain sequence and its context. These data belong to a study of blood T cell repertoires in COVID-19. Generated by immunoSEQ multiplex PCR, the TCRdb table keeps only in-frame clones and is missing some. Among around 130,000 clones listed, 87% were seen once. V was pared by 3 bases and J by 1 base, with 6 bases between. The CDR3 extends over 13 amino acids. CDR1 and CDR2 (germline): LGHDT, YNNKEL (reference sequence). The specimen sequenced was peripheral blood. This TCR was sampled from a woman in her forties or fifties with acute or convalescent COVID-19. This chain joins TRBV3-1 (or the pseudogene TRBV3-2) and TRBJ1-2; no clear D. In nucleotides, the CDR3 is TGTGCCAGCAGCCACTTAGATAACTATGGCTACACCTTC. Translation gives CASSHLDNYGYTF.